Below are 10 T cell receptor beta chains sequenced from a single sample in a study of cytomegalovirus exposure and HLA in healthy donors. It was with 60 Vbeta and 13 Jbeta primers that the PCR ran. Data came from immunoSEQ multiplex PCR; TCRdb stores just in-frame clones and leaves some out. The table has about 120,000 clones, approximately 67% seen once. Sequencing was performed on PBMCs. These receptors came from a man between 18 and 35 years old in good health and CMV-seronegative.

The chain has TRBV28 and TRBJ2-7; a possible D gene is TRBD2 (6 bases). V lost 4 bases, J lost 0 bases, and 10 bases lay in between. This CDR3 region has 14 residues. In germline, CDR1 is MDHEN, CDR2 SYDVKM. This CDR3 reads CASSSGGNSYEQYF. CDR3 in DNA: TGTGCCAGCAGTTCCGGCGGGAACTCCTACGAGCAGTACTTC.

The chain couples TRBV2 to TRBJ1-1; D gene uncertain. This CDR3 comprises 14 residues. Deletions cut 2 bases from V and 1 base from J, with 8 bases between. Germline V gives CDR1 SNHLY, CDR2 FYNNEI. CDR3 bases: TGTGCCAGCAGTGAAAGTGAGGGGAACACTGAAGCTTTCTTT. It specifies CASSESEGNTEAFF.

The rearrangement links TRBV4-3 to TRBJ2-3, with 9 bases lining up with TRBD2. Germline trimming cut 0 bases from V and 2 bases from J; bases unmatched to any gene: 6. CDR1 is LGHNA, CDR2 YSLEER, per germline. CDR3 length: 17 amino acids. The CDR3 sequence is CASSQDPASGTTDTQYF. The CDR3 DNA follows: TGCGCCAGCAGCCAAGATCCGGCTAGCGGGACCACAGATACGCAGTATTTT.

V and J are TRBV28 and TRBJ2-2; TRBD1 is a possible D gene (6 bases). CDR1 MDHEN and CDR2 SYDVKM come from the germline V gene. The CDR3 loop spans 17 amino acids. V shed 4 bases and J shed 2 bases, with 17 bases lying between them. The CDR3 DNA sequence: TGTGCCAGCAGTTCTCAACTCAGGGGATCTAACACCGGGGAGCTGTTTTTT. Its translation: CASSSQLRGSNTGELFF.

The count of this clone is one. The J gene is TRBJ2-3, the V gene TRBV6-4; D perhaps matches TRBD2 (6 bases). Germline CDR1 and CDR2: MRHNA and SNTAGT. The CDR3 totals 15 residues. V was trimmed by 2 bases and J by 6 bases, leaving 15 bases between them. The CDR3 here is CASSDTILAADTQYF. DNA for the CDR3: TGTGCCAGCAGTGACACTATACTAGCCGCGGATACGCAGTATTTT.

V usage is TRBV5-6 and J usage is TRBJ2-5; no reliable D call. This CDR3 is built from 14 residues. Germline CDR1 and CDR2: SGHDT and YYEEEE. V was clipped by 0 bases and J by 10 bases, with 16 bases between them. CDR3: CASSLGLPLRGQYF. CDR3 sequence (DNA): TGTGCCAGCAGCTTGGGACTCCCCTTGCGTGGCCAGTACTTC. Together with reference TRBV5-6 and TRBJ2-5, the CDR3 gives the full variable domain: DAGVTQSPTHLIKTRGQQVTLRCSPKSGHDTVSWYQQALGQGPQFIFQYYEEEERQRGNFPDRFSGHQFPNYSSELNVNALLLGDSALYLCASSLGLPLRGQYFGPGTRLLVL.

V usage is TRBV6-5 and J usage is TRBJ1-3, with D unresolved. The CDR3 is 15 residues long. CDR1 is MNHEY, CDR2 SVGAGI, per germline. Trimming stripped 7 bases from V and 0 bases from J, with 13 bases between. This CDR3 is CASKETYHSGNTIYF. The CDR3 DNA follows: TGTGCCAGCAAAGAGACTTACCACTCTGGAAACACCATATATTTT.

The genes are TRBV28 and TRBJ1-2; TRBD1 agrees at 12 bases. Trimming took 3 bases from V and 7 from J; bases not matched to a gene: 6. This CDR3 is 15 amino acids long. Germline CDR1 MDHEN, CDR2 SYDVKM. CDR3 DNA sequence: TGTGCCAGCAGTTTCGTGGGACAGGGGGCTTTTGGCTACACCTTC. Protein product: CASSFVGQGAFGYTF.

J is TRBJ2-7 and V is TRBV6-1; 7 bases map to TRBD1. This CDR3 is 14 amino acids long. V was clipped by 6 bases and J by 1 base; unmatched bases: 6. Germline CDR1 is MNHNS and CDR2 is SASEGT. The CDR3 region is CASRLDRLSYEQYF. CDR3 DNA: TGTGCCAGCAGATTGGACAGGCTATCCTACGAGCAGTACTTC.

As to this clone: A junction end diverges from the germline sequence, so it may reflect a read error. The chain joins TRBV9 to TRBJ1-1, with D perhaps TRBD1 (5 bases). In germline, CDR1 is SGDLS, CDR2 YYNGEE. CDR3 size: 15 residues. This CDR3 is CPSSVLDSPNTEAFF. Here the CDR3 DNA reads TGTCCCAGCAGCGTATTAGACAGTCCGAACACTGAAGCTTTCTTT. The entire variable domain, with the rest obtained from reference TRBV9 and TRBJ1-1, is as follows: DSGVTQTPKHLITATGQRVTLRCSPRSGDLSVYWYQQSLDQGLQFLIQYYNGEERAKGNILERFSAQQFPDLHSELNLSSLELGDSALYFCPSSVLDSPNTEAFFGQGTRLTVV.